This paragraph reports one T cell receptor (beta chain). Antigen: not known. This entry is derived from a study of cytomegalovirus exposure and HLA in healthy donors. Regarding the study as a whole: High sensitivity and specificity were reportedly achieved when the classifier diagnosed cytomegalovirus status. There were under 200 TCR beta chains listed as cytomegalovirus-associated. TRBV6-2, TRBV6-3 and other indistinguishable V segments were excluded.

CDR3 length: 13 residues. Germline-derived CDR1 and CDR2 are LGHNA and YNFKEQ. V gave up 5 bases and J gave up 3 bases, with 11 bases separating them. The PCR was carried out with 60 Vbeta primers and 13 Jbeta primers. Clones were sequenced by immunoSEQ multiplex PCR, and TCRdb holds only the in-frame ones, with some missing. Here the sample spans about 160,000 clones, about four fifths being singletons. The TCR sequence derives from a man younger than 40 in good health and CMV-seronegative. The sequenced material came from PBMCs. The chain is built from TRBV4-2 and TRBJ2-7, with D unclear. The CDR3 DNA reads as TGTGCCAGCAGCGACTTGGCTAGCTACGAGCAGTACTTC. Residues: CASSDLASYEQYF.